One and the same sample provided the 16 T cell receptor beta chains below, sequenced in a study of STAT5B mutations in CD4+ large granular lymphocyte leukemia (dated by TCRdb to 2021 to 2024). Libraries were built with the immunoSEQ multiplex PCR assay. Here the immuneACCESS table is served through TCRdb, limited to in-frame sequences with V and J called. Missing clones are a known gap in these copies; in checked studies unresolved V genes cover under half, and the rest lacks a known reason. In all, the sample holds around 35,000 clones, and around 90% of those were seen once. The leading ten clones occupy less than 4% of the sample. Sequences were obtained from CD4+ T cells from blood buffy coats. Every receptor here comes from a human donor in good health.

The table lists this clone with a count of one. The J gene is TRBJ2-1, the V gene TRBV10-3, with 7 bases that match TRBD2. The CDR3 loop spans 14 amino acids. Looked up from germline, CDR1 is ENHRY and CDR2 is SYGVKD. The J segment lost 6 bases and the V segment lost 10 bases, leaving 12 bases of the junction unmatched. The CDR3 region has the DNA TGTGCCACCTCGAGCGGGGCCCAATTCAATGAGCAGTTCTTC. Its translation: CATSSGAQFNEQFF.

This clone was detected only once. The chain uses TRBV6-1 and TRBJ1-2; 8 nucleotides match TRBD1. The length of the CDR3 is 15 residues. V shed 5 bases and J 4 bases; nucleotides not matched to a gene: 9. In germline, CDR1 is MNHNS, CDR2 SASEGT. This CDR3 reads CASSNWDRPGYGYTF. CDR3 bases: TGTGCCAGCAGTAATTGGGACAGGCCGGGCTATGGCTACACCTTC.

V gene TRBV28 combines with J gene TRBJ1-5, with D possibly matching TRBD1 (5 bases). V lost 6 bases and J lost 4, with 10 bases in between. Germline CDR1 MDHEN, CDR2 SYDVKM. This CDR3 spans 13 amino acids. This CDR3 is CASSWGENQPQHF. CDR3 in DNA: TGTGCCAGCAGCTGGGGGGAAAATCAGCCCCAGCATTTT.

The V and J genes are TRBV9 and TRBJ1-2; perhaps TRBD1 as D (5 bases). This CDR3 is 14 amino acids long. Per germline, CDR1 SGDLS and CDR2 YYNGEE. V shed 0 bases and J shed 4 bases, with 10 bases lying between them. This CDR3 reads CASSVAGVSYGYTF. DNA of the CDR3: TGTGCCAGCAGCGTAGCGGGGGTGTCCTATGGCTACACCTTC.

The chain uses TRBV6-6 and TRBJ1-1, with a weak D call TRBD1 (5 bases). The CDR3 is 13 amino acids. Germline-derived CDR1 and CDR2 are MNHNY and SVGAGI (reference sequence). V lost 7 bases, J lost 2 bases, and 11 bases lay in between. CDR3 sequence (DNA): TGTGCCAGCAATCGACAGCCTAACACTGAAGCTTTCTTT. It encodes CASNRQPNTEAFF.

This chain uses TRBV5-1 with TRBJ1-6; D is uncertain. From germline, CDR1 is SGHRS and CDR2 YFSETQ. Trimming removed 1 base at V and 7 bases at J, with 6 bases between. The CDR3 runs to 13 residues. CDR3 sequence (DNA): TGCGCCAGCAGCTTGACGGAAAATTCACCCCTCCACTTT. Its translation is CASSLTENSPLHF. The whole variable domain, filled in from reference TRBV5-1 and TRBJ1-6, reads KAGVTQTPRYLIKTRGQQVTLSCSPISGHRSVSWYQQTPGQGLQFLFEYFSETQRNKGNFPGRFSGRQFSNSRSEMNVSTLELGDSALYLCASSLTENSPLHFGNGTRLTVT.

The table lists this clone with a few counts. The chain carries TRBV5-1 and TRBJ2-5; the match to TRBD1 covers 7 bases. The CDR3 covers 13 residues. The germline V gene encodes CDR1 SGHRS and CDR2 YFSETQ. After removal of 4 bases from V and 3 bases from J, the junction contained 3 bases not matched to a gene. In DNA form, the CDR3 reads TGCGCCAGCAGCGGAGACAGGGAAGAGACCCAGTACTTC. Protein: CASSGDREETQYF.

V is TRBV25-1 and J is TRBJ2-1; D ambiguous. Trimming shortened V by 4 bases and J by 2 bases, and 21 bases separated the two germline ends. This CDR3 region has 18 residues. Per germline, CDR1 MGHDK and CDR2 SYGVNS. As DNA, the CDR3 is TGTGCCAGCAGTGGGGCTTTGGGGTTTAGTAGCCCCTACAATGAGCAGTTCTTC. Translated: CASSGALGFSSPYNEQFF.

This clone occurred a few times. This chain connects TRBV19 to TRBJ1-2; a weak D match, TRBD1 (5 bases). Trimming stripped 3 bases from V and 5 bases from J, with 10 bases between. CDR1 LNHDA and CDR2 SQIVND come from the germline V gene (reference sequence). The CDR3 spans 13 residues. This CDR3 reads CASSISGQYGYTF. The CDR3 coding sequence is TGTGCCAGTAGTATCTCAGGACAATATGGCTACACCTTC.

The gene calls are TRBV9 and TRBJ1-5, with TRBD1 matching over 8 bases. This CDR3 has 15 residues. CDR1 and CDR2 (germline): SGDLS, YYNGEE. Trimming removed 2 bases from V and 4 bases from J; junction bases left unmatched: 5. The CDR3 loop reads CASSVGQGRNQPQHF. For the CDR3, the DNA is TGTGCCAGCAGCGTTGGACAGGGAAGAAATCAGCCCCAGCATTTT.

V gene TRBV5-1 combines with J gene TRBJ2-7; 7 nucleotides line up with TRBD1. Germline V lookup: CDR1 SGHRS, CDR2 YFSETQ. CDR3 size: 14 residues. V trimming: 4 bases; J trimming: 3 bases; junction bases outside the gene matches: 7. The CDR3 sequence: CASSRQGGDYEQYF. The CDR3 bases are TGCGCCAGCAGCAGACAGGGTGGCGACTACGAGCAGTACTTC.

The chain recombines TRBV6-5 with TRBJ2-2; D not certain. V lost 3 bases and J lost 0, with 8 bases in between. CDR3 length: 15 residues. The germline gives CDR1 MNHEY, CDR2 SVGAGI. DNA of the CDR3: TGTGCCAGCAGTTATGAGCGAACGAACACCGGGGAGCTGTTTTTT. Translating gives CASSYERTNTGELFF.

This chain links TRBV28 with TRBJ1-2, with TRBD1 as a possible D gene (5 bases). CDR1 and CDR2 (germline): MDHEN, SYDVKM. This CDR3 region has 14 residues. Trimming removed 8 bases from V and 2 bases from J, with 15 bases in between. CDR3 sequence: CASGALNLNYGYTF. The CDR3 region has the DNA TGTGCCAGCGGGGCGCTGAATTTGAACTATGGCTACACCTTC.

The chain recombines TRBV19 with TRBJ1-5; unclear D gene. Germline values: CDR1 LNHDA, CDR2 SQIVND (reference sequence). V was cut by 4 bases and J by 2 bases, with 12 bases left in between. The CDR3 has 15 amino acids. The CDR3 DNA follows: TGTGCCAGTAGTAGGGTTGGTCAGGGCAATCAGCCCCAGCATTTT. The encoded protein is CASSRVGQGNQPQHF.

This clone was seen just once. At one boundary the junction diverges from the germline segment, which might be a read error. This CDR3 is also generated by other DNA sequences in the sample. The rearrangement joins TRBV4-3 to TRBJ1-2, with D uncertain. This CDR3 contains 13 residues. Germline V lookup: CDR1 LGHNA, CDR2 YSLEER. This CDR3 reads CASSPQTRSGYTF. The CDR3 nucleotides are TGCGCCAGCAGCCCCCAAACGCGAAGCGGCTATACCTTC.

This clone occurred a few times. The chain links TRBV19 to TRBJ2-7; D unresolved. Looked up from germline, CDR1 is LNHDA and CDR2 is SQIVND (reference sequence). Trimming took 4 bases from V and 2 from J, leaving 9 bases between them. The CDR3 length is 13 residues. Written as DNA, the CDR3 is TGTGCCAGTAGTAAAAGGCAGACCTACGAGCAGTACTTC. Translated: CASSKRQTYEQYF. The whole variable domain, remainder taken from reference TRBV19 and TRBJ2-7, is DGGITQSPKYLFRKEGQNVTLSCEQNLNHDAMYWYRQDPGQGLRLIYYSQIVNDFQKGDIAEGYSVSREKKESFPLTVTSAQKNPTAFYLCASSKRQTYEQYFGPGTRLTVT.